This is a list of T cell receptor beta chains from one sample in a study of blood T cell repertoires in COVID-19. TCRdb keeps only in-frame clones here, not all; method: immunoSEQ multiplex PCR. The sample yields roughly 250,000 clones, 82% seen once. The sample taken for sequencing was peripheral blood. The receptor source for this set is a woman aged 55 to 70 with active or convalescent COVID-19. Each CDR3 is given with its conserved first and last residue. Each record gives: V gene, D gene, J gene, clone size, CDR3 protein, CDR3 DNA. The D gene is left open where the match is weak. The listing skips clone size in some rows; elsewhere it reads once, few, many or a size class.

V gene: TRBV9; D gene: TRBD2; J gene: TRBJ2-7; clone size: -; CDR3 protein: CASSRRGGIEEQYF; CDR3 DNA: TGTGCCAGCAGCCGCCGCGGGGGAATAGAGGAGCAGTACTTC
V gene: TRBV6-2/TRBV6-3; D gene: TRBD2; J gene: TRBJ2-3; clone size: -; CDR3 protein: CASSLLGGEAPDTQYF; CDR3 DNA: TGTGCCAGCAGTCTACTTGGGGGGGAAGCCCCAGATACGCAGTATTTT
V gene: TRBV5-1; D gene: -; J gene: TRBJ1-4; clone size: once; CDR3 protein: CASSLGGILANEKLFF; CDR3 DNA: TGCGCCAGCAGCTTGGGAGGGATTCTGGCTAATGAAAAACTGTTTTTT
V gene: TRBV15; D gene: -; J gene: TRBJ2-4; clone size: -; CDR3 protein: CATSNQGSGDDKNIQYF; CDR3 DNA: TGTGCCACCAGCAACCAGGGTAGCGGAGATGACAAAAACATTCAGTACTTC
V gene: TRBV6-2/TRBV6-3; D gene: -; J gene: TRBJ1-5; clone size: -; CDR3 protein: CASSPTPGSNQPQHF; CDR3 DNA: TGTGCCAGCAGCCCGACCCCGGGGAGCAATCAGCCCCAGCATTTT
V gene: TRBV28; D gene: -; J gene: TRBJ2-7; clone size: -; CDR3 protein: CASSSPGYEQYF; CDR3 DNA: TGTGCCAGCAGTTCACCGGGGTACGAGCAGTACTTC
V gene: TRBV5-1; D gene: -; J gene: TRBJ1-2; clone size: -; CDR3 protein: CASSLAGGEGYTF; CDR3 DNA: TGCGCCAGCAGCTTGGCGGGGGGAGAAGGCTACACCTTC
V gene: TRBV5-5; D gene: TRBD1; J gene: TRBJ2-7; clone size: -; CDR3 protein: CASSPDRGTYEQYF; CDR3 DNA: TGTGCCAGCAGCCCTGACAGGGGGACCTACGAGCAGTACTTC
V gene: TRBV10-3; D gene: -; J gene: TRBJ1-1; clone size: -; CDR3 protein: CAAGPLNTEAFF; CDR3 DNA: TGTGCCGCAGGCCCCCTGAACACTGAAGCTTTCTTT
V gene: TRBV10-2; D gene: TRBD2; J gene: TRBJ2-1; clone size: -; CDR3 protein: CASSGLAGGNEQFF; CDR3 DNA: TGCGCCAGCAGTGGACTAGCGGGGGGTAATGAGCAGTTCTTC
V gene: TRBV7-2; D gene: -; J gene: TRBJ1-6; clone size: -; CDR3 protein: CASSRRKSSYNSPLHF; CDR3 DNA: TGTGCCAGCAGCAGGCGGAAGAGCTCCTATAATTCACCCCTCCACTTT
V gene: TRBV5-4; D gene: TRBD1; J gene: TRBJ2-7; clone size: -; CDR3 protein: CASSPDRSSYEQYF; CDR3 DNA: TGTGCCAGCAGCCCGGACAGGAGCTCCTACGAGCAGTACTTC
V gene: TRBV18; D gene: TRBD2; J gene: TRBJ2-7; clone size: -; CDR3 protein: CASSPGTSDEQYF; CDR3 DNA: TGTGCCAGCTCACCGGGGACTAGTGACGAGCAGTACTTC
V gene: TRBV27; D gene: -; J gene: TRBJ2-1; clone size: -; CDR3 protein: CASSLSRVPYNEQFF; CDR3 DNA: TGTGCCAGCAGTTTATCCAGGGTGCCCTACAATGAGCAGTTCTTC
V gene: TRBV21-1; D gene: -; J gene: TRBJ1-3; clone size: -; CDR3 protein: CASSKALRGPKVNTIYF; CDR3 DNA: TGTGCCAGCAGCAAAGCGCTACGGGGTCCCAAGGTAAACACCATATATTTT
V gene: TRBV11-2; D gene: -; J gene: TRBJ1-3; clone size: few; CDR3 protein: CASSSFAGFGGNTIYF; CDR3 DNA: TGTGCCAGCAGCTCCTTCGCAGGGTTCGGAGGAAACACCATATATTTT
V gene: TRBV5-1; D gene: -; J gene: TRBJ1-2; clone size: few; CDR3 protein: CASSFSESKRAGNYGYTF; CDR3 DNA: TGCGCCAGCAGCTTTAGTGAGTCTAAGAGGGCGGGGAACTATGGCTACACCTTC
V gene: TRBV5-8; D gene: -; J gene: TRBJ1-1; clone size: -; CDR3 protein: CASSLNRNTEAFF; CDR3 DNA: TGTGCCAGCAGCTTGAACAGGAACACTGAAGCTTTCTTT
V gene: TRBV5-8; D gene: -; J gene: TRBJ1-1; clone size: -; CDR3 protein: CASSLAGRGTEAFF; CDR3 DNA: TGTGCCAGCAGCTTGGCCGGCCGAGGGACTGAAGCTTTCTTT
V gene: TRBV14; D gene: -; J gene: TRBJ2-1; clone size: -; CDR3 protein: CASSRRSASYNEQFF; CDR3 DNA: TGTGCCAGCAGCCGGAGGTCGGCCTCCTACAATGAGCAGTTCTTC
V gene: TRBV7-2; D gene: TRBD2; J gene: TRBJ2-1; clone size: -; CDR3 protein: CASRRASGGSNNEQFF; CDR3 DNA: TGTGCCAGCAGGCGGGCAAGCGGGGGGTCCAACAATGAGCAGTTCTTC